These 11 T cell receptor beta chains came from one sample sequenced in a study of blood T cell repertoires in COVID-19 (dated by TCRdb to 2020 to 2021). Libraries were made using the immunoSEQ multiplex PCR assay. Entries here come from immuneACCESS through TCRdb and include only in-frame sequences with V and J called. Some clones fail to appear in such tables; in the studies checked, an unresolved V gene covers under half of the shortfall, and the cause of the remainder is unknown. The sample table shows fewer than 200,000 clones, and 80% to 90% are seen once. The ten largest clones capture around 8.6% of the sample. Source material: peripheral blood. These receptors originate from a man aged 45 to 65 with active or convalescent COVID-19.

As regards this clone: The same CDR3 also results from other DNA sequences found in this sample. The chain couples TRBV12-3 or TRBV12-4 to TRBJ1-5; D is unclear. The CDR3 contains 13 residues. Trimming removed 3 bases from V and 4 bases from J, with 7 bases in between. The CDR3 DNA is TGTGCCAGCAGTTTTAATGAGAATCAGCCCCAGCATTTT. Encoded protein: CASSFNENQPQHF.

The CDR3 region is CAITKGLAGGLDGNEQFF. The CDR3 bases are TGTGCCATCACTAAGGGACTAGCGGGGGGGCTTGACGGGAATGAGCAGTTCTTC. The chain links TRBV10-3 to TRBJ2-1; TRBD2 matches at 16 bases. Trimming removed 7 bases from V and 7 bases from J; junction bases left unmatched: 13. The germline CDR1 and CDR2 sequences are ENHRY and SYGVKD. The CDR3 is 18 residues long.

Notes on this clone: Other DNA sequences in this specimen translate into the identical CDR3. V and J are TRBV6-2 or TRBV6-3 and TRBJ1-5; 7 bases align to TRBD1. Germline assignment: CDR1 MNHEY and CDR2 SVGEGT. CDR3 length: 13 residues. V trimming: 5 bases; J trimming: 4 bases; junction bases outside the gene matches: 2. CDR3 sequence reads: CASSPDRNQPQHF. The CDR3 nucleotides are TGTGCCAGCAGTCCGGACAGGAATCAGCCCCAGCATTTT.

The rearrangement joins TRBV27 to TRBJ2-2, with TRBD2 identical over 10 bases. The CDR3 has 18 amino acids. CDR1 and CDR2 (germline): MNHEY, SMNVEV (reference sequence). Trimming removed 6 bases from V and 0 bases from J; junction bases left unmatched: 10. The CDR3 bases are TGTGCCAGCAGCCGATCCCCCGGACTAGCGGCGAACACCGGGGAGCTGTTTTTT. It translates to CASSRSPGLAANTGELFF.

This sequence joins TRBV18 and TRBJ1-1; D remains ambiguous. This CDR3 region has 14 residues. Looked up from germline, CDR1 is KGHSH and CDR2 is LQKENI. The V end was cut by 3 bases, the J end by 5 bases, with 13 bases between. CDR3 region: CASSPRGLETEAFF. The CDR3 bases are TGTGCCAGCTCACCTAGAGGGCTGGAAACTGAAGCTTTCTTT.

This clone was seen once. The chain carries TRBV19 and TRBJ1-4; D is possibly TRBD1 (6 bases). V was shortened by 3 bases and J by 6 bases, with 11 bases between the two germline ends. This CDR3 is built from 14 residues. CDR1 and CDR2 (germline): LNHDA, SQIVND (reference sequence). CDR3 sequence: CASSIRRGDEKLFF. CDR3 coding DNA: TGTGCCAGTAGTATCCGCAGGGGTGATGAAAAACTGTTTTTT.

Only one count was recorded for this clone. The rearrangement links TRBV14 to TRBJ2-3; the D gene is possibly TRBD1 (5 bases). The CDR3 covers 15 residues. Per germline, CDR1 SGHDN and CDR2 FVKESK. Trimming took 4 bases from V and 1 from J, leaving 12 bases between them. The chain's CDR3 is CASSRQGRGTDTQYF. CDR3 DNA sequence: TGTGCCAGCAGCCGGCAGGGAAGAGGCACAGATACGCAGTATTTT.

The gene calls are TRBV10-3 and TRBJ1-2; 7 positions agree with TRBD1. Germline V lookup: CDR1 ENHRY, CDR2 SYGVKD. The V and J ends lost 10 bases and 8 bases, in that order; junction bases with no gene match: 10. The CDR3 is made up of 12 amino acids. The CDR3 here is CATRQGSGGYTF. The CDR3 coding sequence is TGTGCCACCCGACAGGGCTCGGGCGGCTACACCTTC.

The V call is TRBV19, the J call TRBJ2-7, with a possible D match to TRBD2 (5 bases). V lost 7 bases and J 1 base, leaving 17 bases between the germline ends. Germline CDR1 is LNHDA and CDR2 is SQIVND (reference sequence). The CDR3 covers 15 residues. CDR3 DNA: TGTGCCAGTAACCCCCAGCCGGGAATTTCCTACGAGCAGTACTTC. Encoded protein: CASNPQPGISYEQYF. The whole variable domain, filled in from reference TRBV19 and TRBJ2-7, reads DGGITQSPKYLFRKEGQNVTLSCEQNLNHDAMYWYRQDPGQGLRLIYYSQIVNDFQKGDIAEGYSVSREKKESFPLTVTSAQKNPTAFYLCASNPQPGISYEQYFGPGTRLTVT.

The J gene is TRBJ1-4, the V gene TRBV24-1, with 9 nucleotides matching TRBD1. Germline CDR1 reads KGHDR; CDR2 reads SFDVKD. This CDR3 is 16 amino acids long. V lost 4 bases to trimming and J lost 3 bases; unmatched junction nucleotides: 5. CDR3 nucleotides: TGTGCCACCAGTGACCCCCGACAGGGGGCTAATGAAAAACTGTTTTTT. As protein: CATSDPRQGANEKLFF.

As DNA, the CDR3 is TGTGCCAGCAGCGTATACGAACAGGAGCCGAGCTCTGGAAACACCATATATTTT. Translating gives CASSVYEQEPSSGNTIYF. The chain links TRBV11-2 to TRBJ1-3; TRBD1 might be the D (5 bases). V lost 5 bases to trimming and J lost 0 bases, with 20 bases between them. The CDR3 runs 18 residues. Germline values: CDR1 SGHAT, CDR2 FQNNGV.